A selection of T cell receptor beta chains follows, all from one sample in a study of cytomegalovirus exposure and HLA in healthy donors. The table came from immunoSEQ multiplex PCR; TCRdb's copy has only in-frame clones and leaves some out. The data hold approximately 150,000 clones, with about three quarters observed a single time. Material: PBMCs. The receptors derive from a woman aged 40 to 55 in good health and CMV-seropositive. Each CDR3 is given with its conserved first and last residue. Each record gives: J gene, V gene, D gene, clone size, CDR3 DNA, CDR3 protein. D genes are given only for firm matches. Size is omitted from some rows. Given values are once, few, many or a class for expanded clones.

j_call: TRBJ2-2
v_call: TRBV6-6
d_call: .
clone_size: few
cdr3_nt: TGTGCCAGCTTGGGGGGGGCCTACACCGGGGAGCTGTTTTTT
cdr3_aa: CASLGGAYTGELFF

j_call: TRBJ1-1
v_call: TRBV11-2
d_call: TRBD1
clone_size: .
cdr3_nt: TGTGCCAGCAGCTTAGTGGGGACCGGGACAGGGGGCAACACTGAAGCTTTCTTT
cdr3_aa: CASSLVGTGTGGNTEAFF

j_call: TRBJ1-2
v_call: TRBV27
d_call: TRBD1
clone_size: few
cdr3_nt: TGTGCCAGCAGTTTTACAGGGGGTGAAGGCTACACCTTC
cdr3_aa: CASSFTGGEGYTF

j_call: TRBJ2-1
v_call: TRBV7-9
d_call: .
clone_size: .
cdr3_nt: TGTGCCAGCAGCGGACGAGGGGGGGATTACAATGAGCAGTTCTTC
cdr3_aa: CASSGRGGDYNEQFF

j_call: TRBJ1-5
v_call: TRBV6-6
d_call: .
clone_size: few
cdr3_nt: TGTGCCAGCAGTCGCCGGGGGGAGGGCAATCAGCCCCAGCATTTT
cdr3_aa: CASSRRGEGNQPQHF

j_call: TRBJ1-1
v_call: TRBV5-4
d_call: TRBD1
clone_size: .
cdr3_nt: TGTGCCAGCAGCTTGGCAGGGGGGCAGAACACTGAAGCTTTCTTT
cdr3_aa: CASSLAGGQNTEAFF

j_call: TRBJ2-1
v_call: TRBV7-2
d_call: TRBD2
clone_size: .
cdr3_nt: TGTGCCAGCAGCTCTACTAGCGGGAACTACAATGAGCAGTTCTTC
cdr3_aa: CASSSTSGNYNEQFF

j_call: TRBJ1-1
v_call: TRBV30
d_call: .
clone_size: .
cdr3_nt: TGTGCCTGGAGTGGCGGGAAGAACACTGAAGCTTTCTTT
cdr3_aa: CAWSGGKNTEAFF

j_call: TRBJ2-3
v_call: TRBV30
d_call: .
clone_size: .
cdr3_nt: TGTGCCTGGAGTGGGGCAGGATGGCAGTATTTT
cdr3_aa: CAWSGAGWQYF

j_call: TRBJ2-7
v_call: TRBV4-2
d_call: TRBD2
clone_size: .
cdr3_nt: TGTGCCAGCAGCCAAGATCTGGAGCGGGGGTGGCGGGAGCAGTACTTC
cdr3_aa: CASSQDLERGWREQYF

j_call: TRBJ1-1
v_call: TRBV9
d_call: .
clone_size: .
cdr3_nt: TGTGCCAGCAGCGCCGGGGGGAGCAGCACTGAAGCTTTCTTT
cdr3_aa: CASSAGGSSTEAFF

j_call: TRBJ1-1
v_call: TRBV29-1
d_call: TRBD1
clone_size: .
cdr3_nt: TGCAGCGTTGAAGATCGGTCCCCAGGGGGCGTCCCCGCCGAAGCTTTCTTT
cdr3_aa: CSVEDRSPGGVPAEAFF

j_call: TRBJ2-7
v_call: TRBV5-4
d_call: .
clone_size: once
cdr3_nt: TGTGCCAGCAGCTTCTCCAACAGTCCCTACGAGCAGTACTTC
cdr3_aa: CASSFSNSPYEQYF

j_call: TRBJ2-1
v_call: TRBV10-3
d_call: .
clone_size: .
cdr3_nt: TGTGCCATCAGTGATACTTCTCTTAATGAGCAGTTCTTC
cdr3_aa: CAISDTSLNEQFF

j_call: TRBJ2-1
v_call: TRBV20-1
d_call: .
clone_size: .
cdr3_nt: TGCAGTGCTTCCCCAGTCAATGAGCAGTTCTTC
cdr3_aa: CSASPVNEQFF

j_call: TRBJ1-1
v_call: TRBV4-2
d_call: .
clone_size: .
cdr3_nt: TGTGCCAGCAGCCAAGGGACAGCGAACACTGAAGCTTTCTTT
cdr3_aa: CASSQGTANTEAFF

j_call: TRBJ1-2
v_call: TRBV9
d_call: .
clone_size: .
cdr3_nt: TGTGCCAGCAGCGTAGCGGAGGGGTCCATAACTACTAACTATGGCTACACCTTC
cdr3_aa: CASSVAEGSITTNYGYTF

j_call: TRBJ1-5
v_call: TRBV19
d_call: TRBD1
clone_size: .
cdr3_nt: TGTGCCAGTAGTGAGGGGACAGGCCCCAATCAGCCCCAGCATTTT
cdr3_aa: CASSEGTGPNQPQHF

j_call: TRBJ2-7
v_call: TRBV11-2
d_call: TRBD1
clone_size: .
cdr3_nt: TGTGCCAGCAGCTCCCGGGACAGCTACGAGCAGTACTTC
cdr3_aa: CASSSRDSYEQYF

j_call: TRBJ2-6
v_call: TRBV7-9
d_call: .
clone_size: .
cdr3_nt: TGTGCCAGCAGCTTACGGTCCGGGGGGGCCAACGTCCTGACTTTC
cdr3_aa: CASSLRSGGANVLTF

j_call: TRBJ2-1
v_call: TRBV6-5
d_call: .
clone_size: medium-sized
cdr3_nt: TGTGCCACCTCACAGGCGGGGTATTACAATGAGCAGTTCTTC
cdr3_aa: CATSQAGYYNEQFF

j_call: TRBJ2-1
v_call: TRBV19
d_call: .
clone_size: .
cdr3_nt: TGTGCCAGTAGTATCTTGGGCAGCGGGAATGAGCAGTTCTTC
cdr3_aa: CASSILGSGNEQFF